This paragraph reports one T cell receptor (beta chain). This entry is derived from a study of T cell changes during pregnancy in multiple sclerosis. TCRdb's copy holds only in-frame clones and misses some; the assay was immunoSEQ multiplex PCR. The sample has tens of thousands of clones, 92% seen once. Germline trimming cut 1 base from V and 2 bases from J; bases unmatched to any gene: 7. CDR3 length: 17 amino acids. Germline V CDR1 and CDR2: KGHSH, LQKENI. The input for sequencing was peripheral blood, taken after pregnancy. The chain joins TRBV18 to TRBJ1-3, with 8 positions matching TRBD1. The source of this sequence is a female donor with multiple sclerosis, enrolled in a pregnancy study. The DNA for the CDR3 is TGTGCCAGCTCACCACTTCCGGGACAGGCGCCTGGAAACACCATATATTTT. This translates into CASSPLPGQAPGNTIYF. Full variable domain (remainder filled in from reference TRBV18 and TRBJ1-3): NAGVMQNPRHLVRRRGQEARLRCSPMKGHSHVYWYRQLPEEGLKFMVYLQKENIIDESGMPKERFSAEFPKEGPSILRIQQVVRGDSAAYFCASSPLPGQAPGNTIYFGEGSWLTVV.